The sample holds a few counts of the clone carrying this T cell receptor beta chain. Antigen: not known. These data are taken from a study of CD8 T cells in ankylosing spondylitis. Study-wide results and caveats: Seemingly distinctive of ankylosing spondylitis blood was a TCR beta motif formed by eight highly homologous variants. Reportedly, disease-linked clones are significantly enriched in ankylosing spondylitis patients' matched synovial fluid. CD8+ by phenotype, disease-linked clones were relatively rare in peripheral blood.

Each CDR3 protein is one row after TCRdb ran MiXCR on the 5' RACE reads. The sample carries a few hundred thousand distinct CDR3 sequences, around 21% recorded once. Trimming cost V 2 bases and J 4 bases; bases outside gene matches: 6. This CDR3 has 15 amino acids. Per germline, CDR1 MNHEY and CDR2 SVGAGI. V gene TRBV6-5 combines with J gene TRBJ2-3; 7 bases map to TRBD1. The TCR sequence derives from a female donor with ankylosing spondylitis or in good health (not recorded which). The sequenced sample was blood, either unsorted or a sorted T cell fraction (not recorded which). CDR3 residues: CASSYDRVRPDTQYF. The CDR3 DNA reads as TGTGCCAGCAGTTACGACAGGGTTCGCCCAGATACGCAGTATTTT.